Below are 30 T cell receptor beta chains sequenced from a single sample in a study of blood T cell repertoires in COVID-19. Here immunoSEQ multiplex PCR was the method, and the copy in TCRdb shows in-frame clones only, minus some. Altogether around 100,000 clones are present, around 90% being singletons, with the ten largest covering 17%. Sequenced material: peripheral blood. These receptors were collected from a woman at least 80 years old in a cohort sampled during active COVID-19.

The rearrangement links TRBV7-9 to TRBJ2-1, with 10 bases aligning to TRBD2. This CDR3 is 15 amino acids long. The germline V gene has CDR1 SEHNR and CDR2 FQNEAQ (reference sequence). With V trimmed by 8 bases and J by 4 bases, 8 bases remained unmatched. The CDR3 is CASFRLSGGYNEQFF. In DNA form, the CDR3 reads TGTGCCAGCTTTAGACTTAGCGGGGGGTACAATGAGCAGTTCTTC. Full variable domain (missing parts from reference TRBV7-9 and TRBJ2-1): DTGVSQNPRHKITKRGQNVTFRCDPISEHNRLYWYRQTLGQGPEFLTYFQNEAQLEKSRLLSDRFSAERPKGSFSTLEIQRTEQGDSAMYLCASFRLSGGYNEQFFGPGTRLTVL.

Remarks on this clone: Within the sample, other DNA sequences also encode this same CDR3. The CDR3 region has the DNA TGCAGTGCTAGTACAGGTAATGAGCAGTTCTTC. Translation: CSASTGNEQFF. The chain combines TRBV20-1 with TRBJ2-1, with D possibly matching TRBD1 (5 bases). This CDR3 spans 11 amino acids. CDR1 DFQATT and CDR2 SNEGSKA come from the germline V gene (reference sequence). The germline V and J ends were trimmed by 3 bases and 7 bases, with 7 bases remaining between them.

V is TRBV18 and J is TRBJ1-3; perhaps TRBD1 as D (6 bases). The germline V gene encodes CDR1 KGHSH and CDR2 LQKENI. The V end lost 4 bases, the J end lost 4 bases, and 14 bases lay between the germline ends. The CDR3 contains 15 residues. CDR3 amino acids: CASSLDRPRGNTIYF. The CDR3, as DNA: TGTGCCAGCTCACTTGACAGGCCGCGCGGAAACACCATATATTTT. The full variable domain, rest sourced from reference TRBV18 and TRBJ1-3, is NAGVMQNPRHLVRRRGQEARLRCSPMKGHSHVYWYRQLPEEGLKFMVYLQKENIIDESGMPKERFSAEFPKEGPSILRIQQVVRGDSAAYFCASSLDRPRGNTIYFGEGSWLTVV.

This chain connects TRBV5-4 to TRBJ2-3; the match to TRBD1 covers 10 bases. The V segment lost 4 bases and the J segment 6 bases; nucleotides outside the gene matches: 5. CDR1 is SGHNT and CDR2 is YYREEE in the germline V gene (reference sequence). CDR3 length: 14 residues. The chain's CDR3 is CASSAGTGADTQYF. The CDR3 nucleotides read TGTGCCAGCAGCGCCGGGACAGGGGCGGATACGCAGTATTTT.

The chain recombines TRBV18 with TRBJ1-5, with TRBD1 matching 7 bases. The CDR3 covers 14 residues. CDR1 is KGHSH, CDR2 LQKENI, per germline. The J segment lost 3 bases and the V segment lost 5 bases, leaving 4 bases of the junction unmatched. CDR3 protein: CASSAQGDNQPQHF. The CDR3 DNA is TGTGCCAGCTCAGCCCAGGGGGACAATCAGCCCCAGCATTTT.

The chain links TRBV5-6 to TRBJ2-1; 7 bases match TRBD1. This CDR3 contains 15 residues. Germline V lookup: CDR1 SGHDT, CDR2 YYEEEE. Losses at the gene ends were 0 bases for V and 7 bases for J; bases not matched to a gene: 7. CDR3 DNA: TGTGCCAGCAGCTTGGGTGACAGGGTGTTTAATGAGCAGTTCTTC. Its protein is CASSLGDRVFNEQFF. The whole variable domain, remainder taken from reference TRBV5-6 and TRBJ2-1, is DAGVTQSPTHLIKTRGQQVTLRCSPKSGHDTVSWYQQALGQGPQFIFQYYEEEERQRGNFPDRFSGHQFPNYSSELNVNALLLGDSALYLCASSLGDRVFNEQFFGPGTRLTVL.

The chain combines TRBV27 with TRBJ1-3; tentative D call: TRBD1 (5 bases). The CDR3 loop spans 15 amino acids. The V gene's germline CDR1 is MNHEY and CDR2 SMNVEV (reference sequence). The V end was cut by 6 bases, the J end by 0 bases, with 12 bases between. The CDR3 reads CASRPQGPSGNTIYF. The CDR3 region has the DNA TGTGCCAGCAGGCCTCAGGGCCCCTCTGGAAACACCATATATTTT.

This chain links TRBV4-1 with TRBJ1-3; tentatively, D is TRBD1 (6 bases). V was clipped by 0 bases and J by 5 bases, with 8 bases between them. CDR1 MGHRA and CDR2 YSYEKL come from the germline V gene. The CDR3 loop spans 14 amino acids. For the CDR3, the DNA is TGCGCCAGCAGCCAAGATACAGGGAGAAACACCATATATTTT. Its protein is CASSQDTGRNTIYF.

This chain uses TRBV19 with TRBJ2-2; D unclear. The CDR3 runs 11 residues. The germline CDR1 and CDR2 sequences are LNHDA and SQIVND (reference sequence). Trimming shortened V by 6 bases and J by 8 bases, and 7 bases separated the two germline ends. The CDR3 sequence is CASRQQGELFF. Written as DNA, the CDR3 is TGTGCCAGTAGACAACAGGGGGAGCTGTTTTTT. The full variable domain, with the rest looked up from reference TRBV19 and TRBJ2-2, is DGGITQSPKYLFRKEGQNVTLSCEQNLNHDAMYWYRQDPGQGLRLIYYSQIVNDFQKGDIAEGYSVSREKKESFPLTVTSAQKNPTAFYLCASRQQGELFFGEGSRLTVL.

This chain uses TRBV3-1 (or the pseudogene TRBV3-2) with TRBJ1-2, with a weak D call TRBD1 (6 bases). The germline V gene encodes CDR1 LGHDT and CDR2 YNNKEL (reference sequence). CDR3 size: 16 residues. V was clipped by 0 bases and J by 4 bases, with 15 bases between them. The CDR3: CASSQELTGRVYGYTF. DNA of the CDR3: TGTGCCAGCAGCCAAGAATTAACAGGGCGGGTCTATGGCTACACCTTC.

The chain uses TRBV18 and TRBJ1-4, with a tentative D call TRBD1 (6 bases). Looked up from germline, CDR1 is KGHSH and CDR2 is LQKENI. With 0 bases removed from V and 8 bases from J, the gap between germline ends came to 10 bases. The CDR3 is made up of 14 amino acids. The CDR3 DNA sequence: TGTGCCAGCTCACCACCCGGCGGGGGCGAAAAACTGTTTTTT. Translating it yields CASSPPGGGEKLFF.

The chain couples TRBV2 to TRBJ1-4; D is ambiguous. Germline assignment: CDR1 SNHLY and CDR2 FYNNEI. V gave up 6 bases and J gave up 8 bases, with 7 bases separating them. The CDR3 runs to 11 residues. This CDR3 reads CASSRAEKLFF. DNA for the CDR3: TGTGCCAGCAGCCGAGCGGAAAAACTGTTTTTT.

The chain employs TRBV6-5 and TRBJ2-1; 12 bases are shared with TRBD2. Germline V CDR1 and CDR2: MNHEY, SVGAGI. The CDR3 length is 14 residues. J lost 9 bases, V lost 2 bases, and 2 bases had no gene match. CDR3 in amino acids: CASSYGLAGSEQFF. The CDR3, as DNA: TGTGCCAGCAGTTACGGACTAGCGGGGAGTGAGCAGTTCTTC.

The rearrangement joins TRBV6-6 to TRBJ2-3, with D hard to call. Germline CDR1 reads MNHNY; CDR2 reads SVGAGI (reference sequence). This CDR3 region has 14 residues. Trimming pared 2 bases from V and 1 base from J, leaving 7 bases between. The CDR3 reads CASSYIQGTDTQYF. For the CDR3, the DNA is TGTGCCAGCAGTTACATCCAGGGCACAGATACGCAGTATTTT.

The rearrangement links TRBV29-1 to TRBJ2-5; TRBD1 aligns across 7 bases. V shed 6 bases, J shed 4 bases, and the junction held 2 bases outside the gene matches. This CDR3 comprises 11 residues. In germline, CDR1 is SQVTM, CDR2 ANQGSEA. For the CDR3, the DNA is TGCAGCGTCGCAGGGGGAGAGACCCAGTACTTC. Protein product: CSVAGGETQYF.

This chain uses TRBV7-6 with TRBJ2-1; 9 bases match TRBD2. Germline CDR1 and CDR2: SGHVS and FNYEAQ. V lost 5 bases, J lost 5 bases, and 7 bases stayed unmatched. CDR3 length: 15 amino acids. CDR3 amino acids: CASSHGTSRNNEQFF. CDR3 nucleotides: TGTGCCAGCAGCCACGGGACTAGCAGGAACAATGAGCAGTTCTTC.

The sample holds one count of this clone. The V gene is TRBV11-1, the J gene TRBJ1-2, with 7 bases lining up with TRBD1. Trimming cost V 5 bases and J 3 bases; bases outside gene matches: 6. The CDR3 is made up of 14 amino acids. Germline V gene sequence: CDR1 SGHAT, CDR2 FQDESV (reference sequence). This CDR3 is CASSPKGAYYGYTF. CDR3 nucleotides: TGTGCCAGCAGCCCTAAGGGGGCGTACTATGGCTACACCTTC. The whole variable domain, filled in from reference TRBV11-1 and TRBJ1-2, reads EAEVAQSPRYKITEKSQAVAFWCDPISGHATLYWYRQILGQGPELLVQFQDESVVDDSQLPKDRFSAERLKGVDSTLKIQPAELGDSAMYLCASSPKGAYYGYTFGSGTRLTVV.

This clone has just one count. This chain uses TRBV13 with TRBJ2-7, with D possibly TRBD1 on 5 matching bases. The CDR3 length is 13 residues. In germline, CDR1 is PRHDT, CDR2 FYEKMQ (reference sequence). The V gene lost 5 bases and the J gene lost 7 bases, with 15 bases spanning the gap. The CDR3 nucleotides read TGTGCCAGCAGCGTGGGGCAGGGTTGGGAGCAGTACTTC. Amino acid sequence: CASSVGQGWEQYF.

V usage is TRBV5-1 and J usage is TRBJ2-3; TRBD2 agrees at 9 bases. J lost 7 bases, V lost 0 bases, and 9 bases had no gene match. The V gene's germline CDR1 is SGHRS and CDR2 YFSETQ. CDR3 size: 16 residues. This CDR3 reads CASSLGSSLAGNTQYF. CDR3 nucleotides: TGCGCCAGCAGCTTGGGTTCGTCCCTAGCGGGGAATACGCAGTATTTT.

The CDR3: CASSQDGTGYLNSPLHF. The CDR3 nucleotides read TGTGCCAGCAGCCAAGATGGGACAGGGTATCTCAATTCACCCCTCCACTTT. The rearrangement joins TRBV14 to TRBJ1-6; 9 nucleotides align to TRBD1. Per the germline V gene, CDR1 is SGHDN and CDR2 is FVKESK. V trimming: 0 bases; J trimming: 7 bases; junction bases outside the gene matches: 7. The length of the CDR3 is 17 residues.

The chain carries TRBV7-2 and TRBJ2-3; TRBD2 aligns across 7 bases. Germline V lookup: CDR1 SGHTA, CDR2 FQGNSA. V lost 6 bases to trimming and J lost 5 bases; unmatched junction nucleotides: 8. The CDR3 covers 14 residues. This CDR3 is CASREGGPGDTQYF. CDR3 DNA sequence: TGTGCCAGCAGGGAGGGAGGGCCGGGAGATACGCAGTATTTT. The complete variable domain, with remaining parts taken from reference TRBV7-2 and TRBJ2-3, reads GAGVSQSPSNKVTEKGKDVELRCDPISGHTALYWYRQSLGQGLEFLIYFQGNSAPDKSGLPSDRFSAERTGGSVSTLTIQRTQQEDSAVYLCASREGGPGDTQYFGPGTRLTVL.

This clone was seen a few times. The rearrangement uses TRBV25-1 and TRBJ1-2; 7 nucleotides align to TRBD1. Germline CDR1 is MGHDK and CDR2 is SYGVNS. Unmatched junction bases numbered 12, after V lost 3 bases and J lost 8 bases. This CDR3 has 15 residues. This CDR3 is CASSEGWQQGRGYTF. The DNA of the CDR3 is TGTGCCAGCAGTGAGGGATGGCAACAGGGGCGCGGCTACACCTTC.

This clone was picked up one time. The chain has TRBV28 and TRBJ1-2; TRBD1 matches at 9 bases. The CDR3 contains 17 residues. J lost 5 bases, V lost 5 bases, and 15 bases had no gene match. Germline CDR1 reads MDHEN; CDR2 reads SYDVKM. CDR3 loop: CASSRGGTGSLQYGYTF. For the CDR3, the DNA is TGTGCCAGCAGTAGGGGGGGGACAGGGAGTCTACAGTATGGCTACACCTTC.

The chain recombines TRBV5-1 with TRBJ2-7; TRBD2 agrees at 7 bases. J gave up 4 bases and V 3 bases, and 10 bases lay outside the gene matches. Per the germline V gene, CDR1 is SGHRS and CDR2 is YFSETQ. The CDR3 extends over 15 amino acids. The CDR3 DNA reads TGCGCCAGCAGCTCCGGAGGAGCGGGAAGGTACGAGCAGTACTTC. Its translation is CASSSGGAGRYEQYF.

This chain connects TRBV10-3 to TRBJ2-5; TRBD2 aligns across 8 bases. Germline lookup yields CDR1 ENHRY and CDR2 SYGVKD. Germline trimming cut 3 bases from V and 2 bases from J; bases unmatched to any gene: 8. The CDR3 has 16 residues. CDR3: CAISDWGSGAQETQYF. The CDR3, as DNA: TGTGCCATCAGTGATTGGGGTAGCGGGGCTCAAGAGACCCAGTACTTC.

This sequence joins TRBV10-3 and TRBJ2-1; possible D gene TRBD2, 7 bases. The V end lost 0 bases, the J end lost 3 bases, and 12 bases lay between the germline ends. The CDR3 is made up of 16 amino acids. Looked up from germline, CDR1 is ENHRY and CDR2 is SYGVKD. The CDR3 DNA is TGTGCCATCAGTGAGTCTAGGGGGGGGCGCTACAATGAGCAGTTCTTC. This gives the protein CAISESRGGRYNEQFF.

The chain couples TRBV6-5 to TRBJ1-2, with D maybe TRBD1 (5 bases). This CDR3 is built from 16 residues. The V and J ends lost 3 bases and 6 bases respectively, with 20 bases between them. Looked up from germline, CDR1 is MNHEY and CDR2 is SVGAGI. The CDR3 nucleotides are TGTGCCAGCAGTTATGTGCAGGGTTCCTACTCTCATGGCTACACCTTC. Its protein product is CASSYVQGSYSHGYTF.

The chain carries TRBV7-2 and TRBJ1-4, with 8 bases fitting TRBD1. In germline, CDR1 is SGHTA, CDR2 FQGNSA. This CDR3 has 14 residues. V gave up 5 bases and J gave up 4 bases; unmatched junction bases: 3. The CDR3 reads CASSVTGVNEKLFF. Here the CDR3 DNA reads TGTGCCAGCAGCGTGACAGGGGTTAATGAAAAACTGTTTTTT.

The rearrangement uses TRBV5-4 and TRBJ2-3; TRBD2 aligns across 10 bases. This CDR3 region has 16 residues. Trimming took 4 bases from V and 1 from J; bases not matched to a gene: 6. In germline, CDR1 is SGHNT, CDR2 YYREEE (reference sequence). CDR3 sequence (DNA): TGTGCCAGCAGCATCCGGACTAGCGGTCGCACAGATACGCAGTATTTT. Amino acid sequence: CASSIRTSGRTDTQYF.

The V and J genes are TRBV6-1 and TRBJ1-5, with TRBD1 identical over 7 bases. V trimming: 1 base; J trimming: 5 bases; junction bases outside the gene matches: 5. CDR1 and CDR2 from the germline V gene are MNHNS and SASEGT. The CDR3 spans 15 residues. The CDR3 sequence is CASSEGGQLYQPQHF. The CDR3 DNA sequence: TGTGCCAGCAGTGAAGGGGGACAGTTGTATCAGCCCCAGCATTTT.